These T cell receptor beta chains were read from a single sample in a study of OX40 agonist ivuxolimab in advanced cancers. TCRdb keeps only in-frame clones here, not all; method: immunoSEQ multiplex PCR. The sample lists about 63,000 clones, about 91% occurring once. This material consisted of CD4+ or CD8+ T cells sorted from blood, taken in a trial of the OX40 agonist ivuxolimab. All receptors derive from an adult with an advanced solid tumor such as melanoma, head and neck, liver or kidney cancer. Each CDR3 is given with its conserved first and last residue. Each record gives: J gene, clone size, V gene, D gene, CDR3 protein, CDR3 DNA. The D gene is left open where the match is weak. Clone size is shown for a subset of rows, as once, few, many or a class of expanded clone.

TRBJ1-2 - TRBV7-9 - CASSLVTGPFGYTF TGTGCCAGCAGCTTAGTGACGGGACCCTTCGGCTACACCTTC
TRBJ2-1 - TRBV27 TRBD1 CASSSGTGGNEQFF TGTGCCAGCAGTTCCGGGACAGGGGGCAATGAGCAGTTCTTC
TRBJ2-7 - TRBV9 TRBD1 CASSVGPRGQGGEQYF TGTGCCAGCAGCGTAGGCCCCCGGGGACAGGGGGGCGAGCAGTACTTC
TRBJ2-7 - TRBV11-2 - CASSLVRNEQYF TGTGCCAGCAGCTTAGTAAGGAACGAGCAGTACTTC
TRBJ2-3 - TRBV9 - CASSPQRVTDTQYF TGTGCCAGCAGCCCGCAGCGGGTCACAGATACGCAGTATTTT
TRBJ1-1 once TRBV7-9 - CASSPVGQGVASTEAFF TGTGCCAGCAGCCCCGTCGGTCAAGGGGTGGCGAGCACTGAAGCTTTCTTT
TRBJ1-2 - TRBV28 - CASSGQLNYGYTF TGTGCCAGCAGCGGACAGCTTAACTATGGCTACACCTTC
TRBJ1-1 - TRBV27 - CATSSIGGIAEAFF TGTGCCACCTCCTCGATTGGTGGGATCGCTGAAGCTTTCTTT
TRBJ2-1 - TRBV19 - CASSTRLYNEQFF TGTGCCAGTAGTACCCGGCTGTACAATGAGCAGTTCTTC
TRBJ1-1 - TRBV19 - CASSIGVTEAFF TGTGCCAGTAGTATTGGGGTGACTGAAGCTTTCTTT
TRBJ1-1 - TRBV27 - CASSLFGGNPGTEAFF TGTGCCAGCAGTTTATTTGGGGGGAACCCGGGCACTGAAGCTTTCTTT
TRBJ1-1 - TRBV7-8 - CASSLAGRSNTEAFF TGTGCCAGCAGCTTAGCGGGGCGGTCGAACACTGAAGCTTTCTTT
TRBJ2-7 - TRBV2 - CASRGWGASYEQYF TGTGCCAGCAGGGGGTGGGGCGCTTCCTACGAGCAGTACTTC
TRBJ1-2 - TRBV27 - CASSLSLRGAETF TGTGCCAGCAGTTTAAGTCTGCGGGGGGCTGAGACCTTC
TRBJ1-6 - TRBV7-9 TRBD1 CASSQGTATNSPLHF TGTGCCAGCAGCCAGGGGACAGCTACGAATTCACCCCTCCACTTT
TRBJ2-3 - TRBV9 TRBD2 CASSDSSGAYLDTQYF TGTGCCAGCAGCGATAGTAGCGGGGCCTACCTAGATACGCAGTATTTT
TRBJ2-7 once TRBV28 - CASSFRQGGYEQYF TGTGCCAGCAGTTTCCGGCAGGGGGGGTACGAGCAGTACTTC
TRBJ2-7 - TRBV4-3 TRBD2 CASSQGVGGVNYEQYF TGCGCCAGCAGCCAAGGCGTTGGGGGGGTTAACTACGAGCAGTACTTC
TRBJ2-7 once TRBV28 - CASSPTGTSYEQYF TGTGCCAGCAGTCCCACGGGTACTTCCTACGAGCAGTACTTC
TRBJ2-3 - TRBV2 TRBD2 CASSRGGADTDTQYF TGTGCCAGCAGCCGCGGGGGGGCCGATACAGATACGCAGTATTTT
TRBJ1-1 - TRBV5-1 TRBD1 CASSLGQGTFF TGCGCCAGCAGCTTAGGACAGGGAACTTTCTTT
TRBJ1-5 once TRBV11-2 TRBD1 CASSLGDRGSAQHF TGTGCCAGCAGCTTAGGGGACAGGGGAAGTGCCCAGCATTTT
TRBJ2-2 - TRBV30 TRBD1 CAWSLGQGRTGELFF TGTGCCTGGAGTCTAGGACAGGGCCGCACCGGGGAGCTGTTTTTT
TRBJ2-7 - TRBV5-4 TRBD1 CASSIDRGPYEQYF TGTGCCAGTTCAATTGACAGGGGTCCCTACGAGCAGTACTTC
TRBJ2-1 - TRBV4-3 TRBD2 CASSQDSRGVYNEQFF TGCGCCAGCAGCCAAGATTCTCGGGGGGTCTACAATGAGCAGTTCTTC
TRBJ1-4 - TRBV4-1 - CASSQESVVGGLLEKLFF TGCGCCAGCAGCCAAGAATCGGTAGTCGGGGGGCTACTTGAAAAACTGTTTTTT
TRBJ1-1 - TRBV4-1 - CASSQGQIPNTEAFF TGCGCCAGCAGCCAGGGTCAGATTCCCAACACTGAAGCTTTCTTT
TRBJ2-3 - TRBV9 TRBD2 CASSVTSGGVWDTQYF TGTGCCAGCAGCGTCACTAGCGGGGGGGTTTGGGATACGCAGTATTTT
TRBJ1-1 - TRBV6-1 - CASSPGQLFF TGTGCCAGCAGCCCAGGACAGCTGTTCTTT
TRBJ1-5 - TRBV9 - CASSVGGSSNQPQHF TGTGCCAGCAGCGTAGGTGGGAGTAGCAATCAGCCCCAGCATTTT
TRBJ1-5 - TRBV4-1 - CASSLTAKNSNQPQHF TGCGCCAGCAGCCTGACAGCCAAGAATAGCAATCAGCCCCAGCATTTT
TRBJ1-1 once TRBV4-1 TRBD1 CASSRGQGGAEAFF TGCGCCAGCAGCCGCGGACAGGGGGGTGCTGAAGCTTTCTTT
TRBJ1-5 - TRBV11-3 TRBD1 CASSLTTGQNDYSNQPQHF TGTGCCAGCAGCTTAACTACGGGACAGAACGATTATAGCAATCAGCCCCAGCATTTT
TRBJ1-2 - TRBV30 - CAWTVKLANYGYTF TGTGCCTGGACCGTAAAGTTAGCTAACTATGGCTACACCTTC
TRBJ2-3 - TRBV19 TRBD2 CASSIGLAGEYTQYF TGTGCCAGTAGTATCGGACTAGCGGGAGAATATACGCAGTATTTT
TRBJ2-3 - TRBV27 - CASSLGTDTQYF TGTGCCAGCAGTTTGGGTACAGATACGCAGTATTTT
TRBJ1-2 once TRBV5-6 - CASSSWGGNYGYTF TGTGCCAGCAGTTCCTGGGGGGGTAACTATGGCTACACCTTC
TRBJ1-2 - TRBV13 TRBD1 CASSLTTGDDNYGYTF TGTGCCAGCAGCTTAACGACAGGGGACGACAACTATGGCTACACCTTC
TRBJ2-2 few TRBV9 - CASSPRQNTGELFF TGTGCCAGCAGCCCCCGACAGAACACCGGGGAGCTGTTTTTT
TRBJ1-2 - TRBV19 TRBD1 CASSSGTGPPNYGYTF TGTGCCAGTAGTTCCGGGACAGGGCCACCTAACTATGGCTACACCTTC
TRBJ1-2 - TRBV7-9 - CASSLERWTANYGYTF TGTGCCAGCAGCTTAGAGAGGTGGACGGCTAACTATGGCTACACCTTC
TRBJ1-1 - TRBV10-3 - CAISEERSAGNTEAFF TGTGCCATCAGTGAGGAGCGGTCGGCTGGGAACACTGAAGCTTTCTTT
TRBJ2-5 - TRBV7-9 - CASRPDELAEIQETQYF TGTGCCAGCAGGCCCGATGAACTAGCCGAGATTCAAGAGACCCAGTACTTC
TRBJ2-7 - TRBV14 - CASSQDYRGEQYF TGTGCCAGCAGCCAAGATTACCGGGGGGAGCAGTACTTC
TRBJ1-2 - TRBV2 - CASTLNYGYTF TGTGCCAGCACCTTGAACTATGGCTACACCTTC
TRBJ2-5 once TRBV19 - CASSISETQYF TGTGCCAGTAGTATATCTGAGACCCAGTACTTC
TRBJ2-3 - TRBV27 TRBD2 CASSGGAMWTQYF TGTGCCAGCAGCGGGGGGGCTATGTGGACGCAGTATTTT
TRBJ1-5 - TRBV6-1 - CASSKGEEWGPQHF TGTGCCAGCAGTAAAGGGGAGGAGTGGGGGCCCCAGCATTTT
TRBJ1-5 - TRBV19 - CASSILSMEHSDSNQPQHF TGTGCCAGTAGTATCCTTAGCATGGAGCACAGCGATAGCAATCAGCCCCAGCATTTT
TRBJ2-3 - TRBV4-2 - CASSPEGGSTDTQYF TGTGCCAGCAGCCCCGAGGGGGGGAGCACAGATACGCAGTATTTT
TRBJ2-2 - TRBV9 - CASSAPAGLPGELFF TGTGCCAGCAGCGCCCCGGCGGGCCTCCCCGGGGAGCTGTTTTTT
TRBJ1-1 few TRBV30 - CAWSPNMNTEAFF TGTGCCTGGAGCCCCAACATGAACACTGAAGCTTTCTTT
TRBJ2-6 - TRBV4-1 - CASSQEDPELAGANVLTF TGCGCCAGCAGCCAAGAAGACCCTGAGCTAGCCGGGGCCAACGTCCTGACTTTC
TRBJ2-7 - TRBV7-9 - CASSLAQGKYEQYF TGTGCCAGCAGCTTAGCGCAGGGGAAGTACGAGCAGTACTTC
TRBJ2-3 - TRBV11-2 TRBD1 CASSLVGQGGDTQYF TGTGCCAGCAGCTTAGTTGGACAGGGGGGAGATACGCAGTATTTT
TRBJ1-2 - TRBV13 TRBD1 CASSLGTGGYGYTF TGTGCCAGCAGCTTGGGCACAGGGGGCTATGGCTACACCTTC
TRBJ1-1 - TRBV10-3 TRBD1 CAIRAKQGRNTEAFF TGTGCCATCAGGGCGAAACAGGGGAGGAACACTGAAGCTTTCTTT
TRBJ2-7 - TRBV13 TRBD1 CASSPRGGAEQYF TGTGCCAGCAGCCCTCGAGGGGGCGCCGAGCAGTACTTC
TRBJ2-2 many TRBV30 - CAWSNGELNTGELFF TGTGCCTGGAGTAATGGGGAACTGAACACCGGGGAGCTGTTTTTT